This TCR beta chain was captured in a study of CD8+ T cells in alopecia areata. V trimming: 4 bases; J trimming: 6 bases; junction bases outside the gene matches: 6. This CDR3 has 12 amino acids. Germline V CDR1 and CDR2: SQVTM, ANQGSEA. The treatment: oral pan-JAK inhibitor, 5-10 mg twice daily. It was from alopecia areata patients that lesional scalp punch biopsies and peripheral blood were collected. Study-wide points: The study also sequences resident alphabeta T cells of normal skin in scalp samples.

On this clone itself: Its antigen remains unknown.

Extraction of RNA preceded its reverse transcription into cDNA, which served as the sequencing template. TCRdb's copy holds only in-frame clones and misses some; the assay was immunoSEQ multiplex PCR. The table has roughly 200,000 clones, about 60% seen once. This sequence was found in a human donor with alopecia areata. Sample: CD8+ T cells sorted from blood, taken at week 24, from a patient treated with tofacitinib. The chain uses TRBV29-1 and TRBJ2-7, with 7 positions matching TRBD2. The CDR3 DNA sequence: TGCAGCGTTGGCGGACTAGTGGGCGAGCAGTACTTC. Its translation is CSVGGLVGEQYF.